These T cell receptor beta chains were read from a single sample in a study of blood T cell repertoires in COVID-19. Sequencing was performed with immunoSEQ multiplex PCR; in TCRdb, only in-frame clones are kept and a portion is missing. The sample yields approximately 100,000 clones, roughly 89% seen once. Sequencing input: peripheral blood. These receptors all stem from a woman older than 75 with active COVID-19. CDR3s include the opening cysteine and the closing phenylalanine or tryptophan. A D gene is named only where the DNA matches it firmly. Some rows have no size entry. The others give once, few or many, or a class for an expanded clone.

J: TRBJ2-1; V: TRBV4-2; size: .; D: .; length: 11; DNA: TGTGCCAGCAGCCATGTAAATGAGCAGTTCTTC; CDR3: CASSHVNEQFF
J: TRBJ2-7; V: TRBV5-1; size: .; D: .; length: 14; DNA: TGCGCCAGCAGCCCAGCGCCTTATCAGGGCGAGCAGTACTTC; CDR3: CASSPAPYQGEQYF
J: TRBJ2-7; V: TRBV28; size: .; D: .; length: 13; DNA: TGTGCCAGCAGTTTAAGGGGCCTCTACGAGCAGTACTTC; CDR3: CASSLRGLYEQYF
J: TRBJ2-1; V: TRBV16; size: once; D: TRBD2; length: 13; DNA: TGTGCCAGCAGCCAATGGGGGGGTTACGAGCAGTTCTTC; CDR3: CASSQWGGYEQFF
J: TRBJ2-7; V: TRBV9; size: .; D: TRBD1; length: 15; DNA: TGTGCCAGCACCGTCGGTCAGGGACAGGTCGACGAGCAGTACTTC; CDR3: CASTVGQGQVDEQYF
J: TRBJ1-5; V: TRBV21-1; size: .; D: .; length: 17; DNA: TGTGCCAGCACCTCAAAGTCCGGACAGGGGGCGGATCAGCCCCAGCATTTT; CDR3: CASTSKSGQGADQPQHF
J: TRBJ2-7; V: TRBV5-1; size: .; D: TRBD1; length: 15; DNA: TGCGCCAGCAGCTTATGGACAGGGCTTGTGTACGAGCAGTACTTC; CDR3: CASSLWTGLVYEQYF
J: TRBJ1-2; V: TRBV2; size: .; D: TRBD1; length: 14; DNA: TGTGCCAGCAGACAGGGGGTGTCTAACTATGGCTACACCTTC; CDR3: CASRQGVSNYGYTF
J: TRBJ2-1; V: TRBV10-3; size: .; D: TRBD2; length: 15; DNA: TGTGCCATCAGTCTTACTAGCGGAACCTACAATGAGCAGTTCTTC; CDR3: CAISLTSGTYNEQFF
J: TRBJ2-2; V: TRBV5-1; size: .; D: TRBD1; length: 18; DNA: TGCGCCAGCAGCTACGGGACAGGGCTAGCGGCGAACACCGGGGAGCTGTTTTTT; CDR3: CASSYGTGLAANTGELFF
J: TRBJ2-1; V: TRBV7-3; size: .; D: .; length: 14; DNA: TGTGCCAGCAGCTACGACAGCTCCTACAATGAGCAGTTCTTC; CDR3: CASSYDSSYNEQFF
J: TRBJ2-3; V: TRBV2; size: .; D: .; length: 12; DNA: TGTGCCAGCAAGCCCGTCACAGATACGCCTTATTTT; CDR3: CASKPVTDTPYF
J: TRBJ2-2; V: TRBV27; size: .; D: TRBD2; length: 16; DNA: TGTGCCAGCAGTTTTACCGGACTAGCTTGGTACGGGGAGCTGTTTTTT; CDR3: CASSFTGLAWYGELFF
J: TRBJ2-5; V: TRBV19; size: .; D: .; length: 13; DNA: TGTGCCAGTAGTATCGGCCTAGCGAAGACCCAGTACTTC; CDR3: CASSIGLAKTQYF
J: TRBJ2-1; V: TRBV19; size: .; D: TRBD1; length: 16; DNA: TGTGCCAGTAGTATAGCGGGGCAGGGGGCTAGCAATGAGCAGTTCTTC; CDR3: CASSIAGQGASNEQFF
J: TRBJ2-1; V: TRBV9; size: .; D: .; length: 15; DNA: TGTGCCAGCAGCGAAGGGGGGGCAGCCGTAAATGAGCAGTTCTTC; CDR3: CASSEGGAAVNEQFF
J: TRBJ1-2; V: TRBV15; size: .; D: TRBD1; length: 14; DNA: TGTGCCACCAGCAGAGGGGACAGGGAGGCTAGCTACACCTTC; CDR3: CATSRGDREASYTF
J: TRBJ1-2; V: TRBV28; size: .; D: TRBD1; length: 15; DNA: TGTGCCAGCATCAACCTTGGGACAGGGGGCGATGGCTACACCTTC; CDR3: CASINLGTGGDGYTF
J: TRBJ2-7; V: TRBV7-6; size: .; D: TRBD1; length: 16; DNA: TGTGCCAGCAGCTTAGGCGACTGGACAGGGGCGGACGAGCAGTACTTC; CDR3: CASSLGDWTGADEQYF
J: TRBJ1-2; V: TRBV5-6; size: .; D: .; length: 13; DNA: TGTGCCAGCAGCTTTGGGGACTCGCTTGGCTACACCTTC; CDR3: CASSFGDSLGYTF
J: TRBJ2-7; V: TRBV4-3; size: .; D: .; length: 12; DNA: TGCGCCAGCAGTCATCTCGGGACAGAGCAGTACTTC; CDR3: CASSHLGTEQYF
J: TRBJ2-2; V: TRBV5-1; size: .; D: .; length: 13; DNA: TGCGCCAGCAGCTTTTGGGGGGCCGGGGAGCTGTTTTTT; CDR3: CASSFWGAGELFF
J: TRBJ1-2; V: TRBV28; size: .; D: .; length: 12; DNA: TGTGCCAGCAGTTTACGGGGGTCGGGCTACACCTTC; CDR3: CASSLRGSGYTF
J: TRBJ2-1; V: TRBV3-1/TRBV3-2; size: .; D: .; length: 11; DNA: TGTGCCAGCAGCTATAGCGGACCACAGTTCTTC; CDR3: CASSYSGPQFF
J: TRBJ1-5; V: TRBV19; size: .; D: .; length: 14; DNA: TGTGCCAGTAGTATAGACTACAGCAATCAGCCCCAGCATTTT; CDR3: CASSIDYSNQPQHF
J: TRBJ2-7; V: TRBV11-2; size: .; D: TRBD1; length: 14; DNA: TGTGCCAGCAGCCCCTGGGACAGCTCCTACGAGCAGTACTTC; CDR3: CASSPWDSSYEQYF
J: TRBJ2-3; V: TRBV5-6; size: .; D: TRBD2; length: 16; DNA: TGTGCCAGCAGTTCGGGACTAGCGGGAGTAGGATATACGCAGTATTTT; CDR3: CASSSGLAGVGYTQYF
J: TRBJ2-7; V: TRBV5-1; size: .; D: .; length: 13; DNA: TGCGCCAGCAGCCCGAGCGGGCATACCGAGCAGTACTTC; CDR3: CASSPSGHTEQYF
J: TRBJ1-4; V: TRBV1; size: .; D: .; length: 15; DNA: TGCACCAGCAGCCTTCCGGGACAGCAGAGTGAAAAACTGTTTTTT; CDR3: CTSSLPGQQSEKLFF
J: TRBJ2-1; V: TRBV6-4; size: .; D: TRBD2; length: 17; DNA: TGTGCCAGCAGCGCCACCTCCTTAGCGGGAGGGCCTAGTGAGCAGTTCTTC; CDR3: CASSATSLAGGPSEQFF
J: TRBJ2-1; V: TRBV5-1; size: .; D: TRBD2; length: 14; DNA: TGCGCCAGCACCCCGACTAGCGGGAGCGATGAGCAGTTCTTC; CDR3: CASTPTSGSDEQFF
J: TRBJ2-2; V: TRBV28; size: .; D: TRBD2; length: 15; DNA: TGTGCCAGTAGTACTAGCGGGAGAGGAAGCGGGGAGCTGTTTTTT; CDR3: CASSTSGRGSGELFF
J: TRBJ2-3; V: TRBV6-5; size: .; D: TRBD2; length: 15; DNA: TGTGCCAGCAGTTATAGCGGGAGGGTCACAGATACGCAGTATTTT; CDR3: CASSYSGRVTDTQYF
J: TRBJ2-7; V: TRBV29-1; size: .; D: TRBD1; length: 14; DNA: TGCAGCGTTGGTAAGACAGGGGGTTACTACGAGCAGTACTTC; CDR3: CSVGKTGGYYEQYF
J: TRBJ1-5; V: TRBV28; size: .; D: TRBD1; length: 13; DNA: TGTGCCACCCGGGACAGACCCAATCAGCCCCAGCATTTT; CDR3: CATRDRPNQPQHF
J: TRBJ2-5; V: TRBV4-2; size: .; D: TRBD2; length: 15; DNA: TGTGCCAGCAGCCAAGTTGAGGTAGCGGGAGGGCCCCAGTACTTC; CDR3: CASSQVEVAGGPQYF
J: TRBJ2-5; V: TRBV18; size: .; D: TRBD2; length: 18; DNA: TGTGCCAGCTCACCATCCTCCGGGACTAGCGGGTTTCAAGAGACCCAGTACTTC; CDR3: CASSPSSGTSGFQETQYF
J: TRBJ2-5; V: TRBV15; size: .; D: TRBD2; length: 16; DNA: TGTGCCACCATCGGGGGGCTAGCGGGAGTAGGGGAGACCCAGTACTTC; CDR3: CATIGGLAGVGETQYF
J: TRBJ2-3; V: TRBV2; size: .; D: TRBD1; length: 13; DNA: TGTGCCAGCGCCCGACAGGGGACAGATACGCAGTATTTT; CDR3: CASARQGTDTQYF
J: TRBJ2-3; V: TRBV20-1; size: once; D: .; length: 13; DNA: TGCAGTGCTAGTGGCAGGGTGGCAGATACGCAGTATTTT; CDR3: CSASGRVADTQYF
J: TRBJ2-7; V: TRBV10-3; size: .; D: .; length: 13; DNA: TGTGCCATCAGTGAGAGGACTGATTACGAGCAGTACTTC; CDR3: CAISERTDYEQYF
J: TRBJ1-5; V: TRBV5-4; size: .; D: .; length: 14; DNA: TGTGCCAGCAGCTTGGGAGGAGAGAATCAGCCCCAGCATTTT; CDR3: CASSLGGENQPQHF
J: TRBJ1-1; V: TRBV14; size: .; D: TRBD1; length: 14; DNA: TGTGCCAGCAGCCAGACCGGGACAGGGGGTGAAGCTTTCTTT; CDR3: CASSQTGTGGEAFF
J: TRBJ2-1; V: TRBV9; size: .; D: TRBD2; length: 15; DNA: TGTGCCAGCAGCGTAGAAGGCGGGAGTAACAATGAGCAGTTCTTC; CDR3: CASSVEGGSNNEQFF
J: TRBJ2-7; V: TRBV21-1; size: .; D: .; length: 19; DNA: TGTGCCAGCAGCTCCCAGAGTCTGGCTAGCGGGATTGTACTCTACGAGCAGTACTTC; CDR3: CASSSQSLASGIVLYEQYF
J: TRBJ2-7; V: TRBV15; size: .; D: TRBD2; length: 16; DNA: TGTGCCACCAGCAGAGCCCCTAGCGGGAGTTTTAACGAGCAGTACTTC; CDR3: CATSRAPSGSFNEQYF